One TCR beta chain is described in this entry. The data derive from a study of blood T cell repertoires in COVID-19. CDR3 length: 14 residues. V was cut by 3 bases and J by 4 bases, with 13 bases left in between. Germline values: CDR1 SGHRS, CDR2 YFSETQ. TCRdb keeps only in-frame clones here, not all; method: immunoSEQ multiplex PCR. The sample holds under 300,000 clones, 86% seen once. The chain couples TRBV5-1 to TRBJ1-1, with D perhaps matching TRBD1 (5 bases). This TCR derives from a man aged 60-69 years with acute or convalescent COVID-19. Sequenced input: peripheral blood. CDR3 residues: CASSSGWEGTEAFF. The CDR3, as DNA: TGCGCCAGCAGCTCAGGGTGGGAGGGCACTGAAGCTTTCTTT. The whole variable domain, filled in from reference TRBV5-1 and TRBJ1-1, reads KAGVTQTPRYLIKTRGQQVTLSCSPISGHRSVSWYQQTPGQGLQFLFEYFSETQRNKGNFPGRFSGRQFSNSRSEMNVSTLELGDSALYLCASSSGWEGTEAFFGQGTRLTVV.